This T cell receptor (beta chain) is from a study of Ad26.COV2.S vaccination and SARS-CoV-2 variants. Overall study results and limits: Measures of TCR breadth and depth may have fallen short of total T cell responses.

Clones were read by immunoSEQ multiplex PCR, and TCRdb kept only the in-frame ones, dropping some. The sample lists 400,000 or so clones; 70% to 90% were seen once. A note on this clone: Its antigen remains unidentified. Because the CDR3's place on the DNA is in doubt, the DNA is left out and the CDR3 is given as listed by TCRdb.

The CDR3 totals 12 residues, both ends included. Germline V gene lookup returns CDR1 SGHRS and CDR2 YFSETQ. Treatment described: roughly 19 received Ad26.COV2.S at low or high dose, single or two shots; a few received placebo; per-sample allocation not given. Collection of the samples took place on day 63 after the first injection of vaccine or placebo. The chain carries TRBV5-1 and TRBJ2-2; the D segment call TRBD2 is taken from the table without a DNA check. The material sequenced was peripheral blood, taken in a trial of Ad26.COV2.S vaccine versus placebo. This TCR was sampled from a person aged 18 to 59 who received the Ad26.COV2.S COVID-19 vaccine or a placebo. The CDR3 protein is CASRLRAGELFF.